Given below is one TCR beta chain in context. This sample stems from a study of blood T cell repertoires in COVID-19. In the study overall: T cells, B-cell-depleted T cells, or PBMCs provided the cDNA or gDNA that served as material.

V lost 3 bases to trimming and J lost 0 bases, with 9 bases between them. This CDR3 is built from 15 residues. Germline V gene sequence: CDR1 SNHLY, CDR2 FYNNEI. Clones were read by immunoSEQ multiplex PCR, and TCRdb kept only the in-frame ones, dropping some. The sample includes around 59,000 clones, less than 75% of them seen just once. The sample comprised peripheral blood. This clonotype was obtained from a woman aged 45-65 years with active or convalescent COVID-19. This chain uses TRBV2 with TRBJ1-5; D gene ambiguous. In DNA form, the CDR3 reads TGTGCCAGCAGTGAGGCAGGCACTAGCAATCAGCCCCAGCATTTT. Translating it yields CASSEAGTSNQPQHF.